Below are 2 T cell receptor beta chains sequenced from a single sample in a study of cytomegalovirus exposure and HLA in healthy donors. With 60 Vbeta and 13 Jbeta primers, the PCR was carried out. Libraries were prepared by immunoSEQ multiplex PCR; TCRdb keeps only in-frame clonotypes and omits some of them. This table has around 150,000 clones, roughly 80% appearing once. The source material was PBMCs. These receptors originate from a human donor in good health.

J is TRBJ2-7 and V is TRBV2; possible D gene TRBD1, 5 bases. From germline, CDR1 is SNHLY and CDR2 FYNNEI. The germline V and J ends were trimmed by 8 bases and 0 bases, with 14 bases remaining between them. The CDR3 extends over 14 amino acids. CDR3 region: CASAHPGSSYEQYF. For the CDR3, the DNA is TGTGCCAGCGCACACCCAGGGTCCTCCTACGAGCAGTACTTC.

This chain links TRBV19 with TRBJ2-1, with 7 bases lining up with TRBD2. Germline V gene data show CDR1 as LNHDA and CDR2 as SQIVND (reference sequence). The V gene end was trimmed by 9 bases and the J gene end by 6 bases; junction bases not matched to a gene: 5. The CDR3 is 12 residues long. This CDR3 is CASGTIVNEQFF. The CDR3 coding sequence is TGTGCCAGCGGGACTATTGTCAATGAGCAGTTCTTC.